A selection of T cell receptor beta chains follows, all from one sample in a study of cytomegalovirus exposure and HLA in healthy donors. The repertoire was sequenced with immunoSEQ multiplex PCR; TCRdb's copy has only in-frame clones and lacks some. This table lists approximately 79,000 clones. The sample comprised PBMCs. These receptors all come from a boy between 10 and 17 years old in good health and CMV-seronegative. Both conserved end residues are part of each CDR3. D genes are given only for firm matches.

d_gene	j_gene	v_gene	CDR3nt	CDR3aa
NA	TRBJ2-7	TRBV10-2	TGCGCCAGCAGCGAGGACTCTAACGAGCAGTACTTC	CASSEDSNEQYF
TRBD1	TRBJ1-2	TRBV5-1	TGCGCCAGCAGCCTGGGTACCGGGACAGATTATGGCTACACCTTC	CASSLGTGTDYGYTF
NA	TRBJ1-2	TRBV30	TGTGCCTGGAGTGTCAGGGACTATGGCTACACCTTC	CAWSVRDYGYTF
NA	TRBJ2-7	TRBV6-5	TGTGCCAGCAGTTACTATGGGGGCTCGTCCTACGAGCAGTACTTC	CASSYYGGSSYEQYF
NA	TRBJ1-2	TRBV27	TGTGCCAGCAGTCCGACAGACAGTCTGCCTTGGAGCTACACCTTC	CASSPTDSLPWSYTF
NA	TRBJ1-4	TRBV30	TGTGCCTGGAGTGTAAAAGGCCTCCAGGCAACTAATGAAAAACTGTTTTTT	CAWSVKGLQATNEKLFF
TRBD2	TRBJ2-7	TRBV4-3	TGCGCCAGCAGCCAAGATGCGGGGGGCTTCGACGAGCAGTACTTC	CASSQDAGGFDEQYF
NA	TRBJ1-1	TRBV7-3	TGTGCCAGCAGCTTATCCTTGAACACTGAAGCTTTCTTT	CASSLSLNTEAFF
NA	TRBJ2-5	TRBV10-3	TGTGCCATCAGTGAGAGCTCGAGGGAGACCCAGTACTTC	CAISESSRETQYF
TRBD2	TRBJ2-1	TRBV25-1	TGTGCCAGCAGAGCCAATAGCGGGAACTCCTACAATGAGCAGTTCTTC	CASRANSGNSYNEQFF
NA	TRBJ2-7	TRBV6-1	TGTGCCAGCAGTGAGGCAGGTTACGAGCAGTACTTC	CASSEAGYEQYF
TRBD2	TRBJ2-2	TRBV7-2	TGTGCCAGCAGCTTAGATAGTAGCGGGGCCGCCGGGGAGCTGTTTTTT	CASSLDSSGAAGELFF
TRBD2	TRBJ2-1	TRBV15	TGTGCCACCAGCAGGAGGACTAGCGGGAGGCCGGCGGTCTACAATGAGCAGTTCTTC	CATSRRTSGRPAVYNEQFF
NA	TRBJ2-1	TRBV1	TGCACCAGCAGCCAAGACCATAAGGGACTAGCGGGGTTGAATGAGCAGTTCTTC	CTSSQDHKGLAGLNEQFF
TRBD1	TRBJ2-6	TRBV6-1	TGTGCCAGCAGTGAGACAGGGAGCTCTGGGGCCAACGTCCTGACTTTC	CASSETGSSGANVLTF
TRBD2	TRBJ2-7	TRBV6-1	TGTGCCAGCAGTGGAACCGGGACTAGCGGAATCTACGAGCAGTACTTC	CASSGTGTSGIYEQYF
NA	TRBJ1-5	TRBV6-1	TGTGCCAGCAGTGAATGGAAGGGGAAAGGCAATCAGCCCCAGCATTTT	CASSEWKGKGNQPQHF
NA	TRBJ2-7	TRBV18	TGTGCCAGCTCACAGTCAGGGTATAGCGAGCAGTACTTC	CASSQSGYSEQYF